This TCR beta chain was recorded in a study of blood T cells in healthy people across ages (dated by TCRdb to the mid-2010s). A note on the overall study: Template switching captured roughly one uniquely barcoded TCR beta cDNA molecule per two T cells in model experiments. Age-related changes in TCR beta repertoire diversity were measured in the study by deep sequencing normalized with unique cDNA molecular identifiers. The donors were divided into four age groups: young (average around 16 years), middle-aged (around 37), aged (about 56) and long-lived (82). To avoid experimental bias, donors of different ages were randomly spread across the sequencing lanes. Using the same blood draw, the study looked at two additional independent replicas of 1 million unique cDNA reads for two donors, one aged 18 to 29 and the other aged 80 or older.

Library method: 5' RACE. TCRdb shows the sequencer as Illumina HiSeq 2500. A second roughly 6 to 12 cycle PCR used a sample-barcoded 5' primer and a J-beta primer mix. A unique molecular identifier was introduced onto each TCR beta cDNA molecule by a template-switch 5' adaptor carrying 12 random nucleotides. At least 2.5 million CDR3-containing paired-end reads were obtained from each sample. The Mint cDNA synthesis kit, primed by a TRBC-specific oligonucleotide, was used to synthesize first-strand cDNA from all RNA. Following uracil-DNA glycosylase treatment, all cDNA underwent a first 18-cycle PCR with the universal primers M1SS and BC2_uni_R. For the original study's pipeline: For normalization, 1 million high-quality reads, each with a distinct molecular identifier, were randomly selected from each sample. Reads with shared molecular identifiers were discarded instead of being binned into consensus sequences. MiTCR, run with a Q25 quality threshold and the strictest error-elimination algorithm, handled CDR3 identification, clonotype clustering and error correction. A nonparametric unseen species model with Euler transformation was used to estimate a lower bound on total TCR beta diversity. The public reads were quality trimmed at Q25 with fastp and then assembled into clones with MiXCR by TCRdb, keeping productive beta chains. Rows matching on CDR3 protein sequence are summarized as one entry with the most common DNA and genes. The V and J calls were determined by TCRdb, not by the authors. Across this sample there are approximately 690,000 distinct CDR3 sequences, with about 54% seen only once. The top ten constitute 30% to 45% of the sample.

CDR1 and CDR2 are read off the germline V gene as ENHRY and SYGVKD. Relative to germline, V is 6 bases shorter and J is 4 bases shorter, with 18 bases between their ends. The CDR3 goes from the cysteine to the phenylalanine over 16 residues. Of all the DNA, just the CDR3 is kept, 48 bases in frame from base 1. Worth noting for this clonotype: No cognate antigen has been identified for it. Within one base of it there is no much larger clone, and no base qualities were kept.

Study-level results and caveats: Observed TCR beta diversity correlated strongly with the percentage of naive T cells measured by flow cytometry. Estimates of total diversity based on one million sequenced T cells were considered lower bounds and underestimates. The CMV infection status of donors was not known, potentially confounding age-related changes in expanded clonotypes. Compared with the aged group, the long-lived group had more naive CD4+ T cells, fewer expanded clones and increased TCR diversity, a pattern suggesting age selection. Observed TCR beta diversity per million T cells fell roughly linearly with age, and a significant reduction was already apparent by age around 39. Since profiling was done on bulk unsorted PBMCs, naive and antigen-experienced compartments could not be conclusively compared.

Donors were a few dozen systemically healthy Caucasian individuals from Russia aged about 6 to 100 years. Each donor gave around 9.5 milliliters of peripheral blood, collected into EDTA-treated Vacutainer tubes. Ficoll-Paque density-gradient centrifugation was used to isolate PBMCs, with at least 7 million obtained per sample. Total RNA, at least 5 micrograms per sample, was extracted from PBMCs with Trizol reagent. Naive CD45RAhigh/CD27high T cell percentages were measured by flow cytometry on a PBMC aliquot from every donor. Sample: blood. The receptor chain draws on TRBV10-3 and TRBJ2-2; a tentative D call is TRBD2 (6 bases match). This clonotype originated in a man in his 60s in good health. In nucleotide form, the sequence is TGTGCCATCAGGACGATGACTAGAGGTGGCACCGGGGAGCTGTTTTTT. Its protein reads: CAIRTMTRGGTGELFF.